Included here is one T cell receptor beta chain sequence, with context. This record comes from a study of T cell changes during pregnancy in multiple sclerosis. TCRdb keeps only in-frame clones here, not all; method: immunoSEQ multiplex PCR. The sample contains tens of thousands of clones, roughly nine tenths of which appear only once. The V end was cut by 5 bases, the J end by 2 bases, with 16 bases between. This CDR3 is 16 amino acids long. Per the germline V gene, CDR1 is MDHEN and CDR2 is SYDVKM. Sequenced material: CD4+ T cells from peripheral blood mononuclear cells, taken before pregnancy. This TCR was sampled from a female donor with multiple sclerosis, enrolled in a pregnancy study. The chain has TRBV28 and TRBJ1-5; the D is unclear. The CDR3 protein is CASSPMGGVGNQPQHF. The CDR3 DNA sequence: TGTGCCAGCAGTCCCATGGGCGGGGTCGGCAATCAGCCCCAGCATTTT.